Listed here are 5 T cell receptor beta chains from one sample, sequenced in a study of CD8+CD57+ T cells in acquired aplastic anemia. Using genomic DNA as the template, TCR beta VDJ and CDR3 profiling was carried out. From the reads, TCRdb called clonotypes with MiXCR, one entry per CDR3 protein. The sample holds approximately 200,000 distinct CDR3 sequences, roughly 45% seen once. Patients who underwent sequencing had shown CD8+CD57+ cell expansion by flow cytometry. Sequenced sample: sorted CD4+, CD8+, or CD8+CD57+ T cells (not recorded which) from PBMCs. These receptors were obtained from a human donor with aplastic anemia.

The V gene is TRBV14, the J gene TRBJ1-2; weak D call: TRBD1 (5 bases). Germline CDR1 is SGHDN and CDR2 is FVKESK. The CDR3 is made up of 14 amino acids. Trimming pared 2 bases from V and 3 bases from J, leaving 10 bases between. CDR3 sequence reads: CASSQSGGDYGYTF. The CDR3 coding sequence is TGTGCCAGCAGCCAATCGGGGGGAGACTATGGCTACACCTTC.

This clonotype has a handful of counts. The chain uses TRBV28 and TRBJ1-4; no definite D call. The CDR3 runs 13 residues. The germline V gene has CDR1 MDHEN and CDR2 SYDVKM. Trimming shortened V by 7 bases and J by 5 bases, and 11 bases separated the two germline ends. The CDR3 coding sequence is TGTGCCAGCAATCGAGCCTCAAATGAAAAACTGTTTTTT. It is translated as CASNRASNEKLFF.

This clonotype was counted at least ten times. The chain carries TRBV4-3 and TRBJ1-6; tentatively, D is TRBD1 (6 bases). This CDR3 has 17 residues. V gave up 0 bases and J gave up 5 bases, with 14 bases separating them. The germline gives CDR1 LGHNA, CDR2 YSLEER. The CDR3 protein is CASSQDLLPGDNSPLHF. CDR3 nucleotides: TGCGCCAGCAGCCAAGATCTCCTACCAGGGGATAATTCACCCCTCCACTTT.

The CDR3 here is CSATRTGGAEAFF. In DNA, the CDR3 is TGCAGTGCGACCCGGACAGGGGGGGCTGAAGCTTTCTTT. The gene calls are TRBV20-1 and TRBJ1-1; 10 positions agree with TRBD1. Germline CDR1 is DFQATT and CDR2 is SNEGSKA (reference sequence). The CDR3 sequence is 13 residues long. Losses at the gene ends were 6 bases for V and 6 bases for J; bases not matched to a gene: 7.

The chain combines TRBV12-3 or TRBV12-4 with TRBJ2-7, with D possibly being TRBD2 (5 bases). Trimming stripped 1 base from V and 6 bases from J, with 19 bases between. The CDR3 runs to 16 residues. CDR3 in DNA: TGTGCCAGCAGTTTAGTAGGACTTGGTACCCGGGTCGAGCAGTACTTC. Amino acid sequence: CASSLVGLGTRVEQYF.